This T cell receptor beta chain was identified during a study of CD4 T cells in relation to SARS-CoV-2 and coronaviruses. On the study more broadly: Median patient age was about 41 years, spanning 21 to 72 years.

Naive and memory CD4+ T cell DNA was deep-sequenced without culture. The repertoire was sequenced with immunoSEQ multiplex PCR; TCRdb's copy has only in-frame clones and lacks some. Altogether 9,000 to 13,000 clones are present, approximately 87% being singletons, with the ten largest covering over 2%. This CDR3 is built from 15 residues. Germline lookup yields CDR1 KGHDR and CDR2 SFDVKD. V lost 6 bases, J lost 3 bases, and 14 bases lay in between. This TCR derives from an adult with COVID-19. The sequencing sample was made of naive CD4+ T cells from PBMCs. Described subset: naive CD4+ T cells isolated by negative enrichment. The chain links TRBV24-1 to TRBJ1-5; weak D call: TRBD1 (6 bases). CDR3 amino acids: CATSLFRDTNQPQHF. The CDR3 DNA reads as TGTGCCACCAGTTTGTTCCGGGACACCAATCAGCCCCAGCATTTT.